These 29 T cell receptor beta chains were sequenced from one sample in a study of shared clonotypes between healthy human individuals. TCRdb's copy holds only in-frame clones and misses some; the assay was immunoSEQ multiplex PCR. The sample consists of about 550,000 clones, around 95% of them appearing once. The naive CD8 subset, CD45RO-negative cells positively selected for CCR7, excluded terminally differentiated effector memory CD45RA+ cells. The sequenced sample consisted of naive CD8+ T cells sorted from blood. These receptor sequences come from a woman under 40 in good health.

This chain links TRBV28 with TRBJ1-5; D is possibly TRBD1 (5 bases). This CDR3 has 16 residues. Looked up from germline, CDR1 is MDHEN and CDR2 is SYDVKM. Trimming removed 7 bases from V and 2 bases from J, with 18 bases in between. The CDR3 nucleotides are TGTGCCAGCAACCCGAGGGGAATCTGGGGCAATCAGCCCCAGCATTTT. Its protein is CASNPRGIWGNQPQHF.

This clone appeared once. The chain's CDR3 is CASSQEGLMGPTSGNTIYF. CDR3 nucleotide sequence: TGTGCCAGCAGCCAAGAAGGGTTGATGGGACCAACCTCTGGAAACACCATATATTTT. The V call is TRBV14, the J call TRBJ1-3, with D perhaps matching TRBD1 (5 bases). Trimming pared 0 bases from V and 0 bases from J, leaving 18 bases between. Germline-derived CDR1 and CDR2 are SGHDN and FVKESK. This CDR3 region has 19 residues.

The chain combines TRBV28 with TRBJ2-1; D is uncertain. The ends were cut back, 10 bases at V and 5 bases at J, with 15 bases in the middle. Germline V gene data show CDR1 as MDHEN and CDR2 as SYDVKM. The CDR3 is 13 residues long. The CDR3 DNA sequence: TGTGCCACCCAGAGGTGGGCTGACAATGAGCAGTTCTTC. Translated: CATQRWADNEQFF.

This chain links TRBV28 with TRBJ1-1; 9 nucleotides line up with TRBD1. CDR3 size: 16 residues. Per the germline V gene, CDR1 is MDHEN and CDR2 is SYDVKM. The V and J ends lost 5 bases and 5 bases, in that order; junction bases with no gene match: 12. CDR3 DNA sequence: TGTGCCAGCAGTCTTCGGAGTTGGACAGGGGTGACTGAAGCTTTCTTT. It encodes CASSLRSWTGVTEAFF.

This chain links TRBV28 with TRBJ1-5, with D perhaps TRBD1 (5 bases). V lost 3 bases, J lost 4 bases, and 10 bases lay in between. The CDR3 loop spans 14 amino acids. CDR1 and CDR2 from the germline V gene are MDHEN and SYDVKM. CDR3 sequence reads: CASSFRDTNQPQHF. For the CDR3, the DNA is TGTGCCAGCAGTTTCAGGGATACGAATCAGCCCCAGCATTTT.

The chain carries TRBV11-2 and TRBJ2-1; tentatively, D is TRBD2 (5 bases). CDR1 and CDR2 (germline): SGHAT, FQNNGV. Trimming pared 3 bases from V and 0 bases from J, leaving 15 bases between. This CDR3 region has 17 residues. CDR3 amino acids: CASSFLRVRSSYNEQFF. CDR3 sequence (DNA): TGTGCCAGCAGCTTCTTGAGGGTTAGAAGCTCCTACAATGAGCAGTTCTTC. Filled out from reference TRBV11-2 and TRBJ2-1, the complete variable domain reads EAGVAQSPRYKIIEKRQSVAFWCNPISGHATLYWYQQILGQGPKLLIQFQNNGVVDDSQLPKDRFSAERLKGVDSTLKIQPAKLEDSAVYLCASSFLRVRSSYNEQFFGPGTRLTVL.

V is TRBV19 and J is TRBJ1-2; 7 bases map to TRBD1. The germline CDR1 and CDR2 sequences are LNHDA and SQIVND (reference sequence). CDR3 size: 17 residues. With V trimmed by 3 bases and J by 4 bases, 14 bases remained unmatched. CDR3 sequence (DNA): TGTGCCAGTAGTATTCTGAATCCGACAGGGATCTCCTATGGCTACACCTTC. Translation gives CASSILNPTGISYGYTF.

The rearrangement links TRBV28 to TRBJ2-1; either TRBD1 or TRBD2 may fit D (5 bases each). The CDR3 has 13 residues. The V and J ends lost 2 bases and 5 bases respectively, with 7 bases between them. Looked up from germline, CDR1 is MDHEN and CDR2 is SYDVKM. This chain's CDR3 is CASSLGTDNEQFF. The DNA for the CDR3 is TGTGCCAGCAGTTTAGGGACGGACAATGAGCAGTTCTTC.

The CDR3 nucleotides are TGTGCCAGCAGCCGAACAGGGAATGAAAAACTGTTTTTT. Amino acid sequence: CASSRTGNEKLFF. This chain links TRBV11-1 with TRBJ1-4; D perhaps matches TRBD1 (6 bases). V lost 5 bases and J lost 5, with 9 bases in between. Germline CDR1 is SGHAT and CDR2 is FQDESV (reference sequence). This CDR3 is built from 13 residues.

This CDR3 reads CASSEVAGGYEQYF. The CDR3 DNA is TGTGCCAGCAGTGAAGTAGCGGGAGGGTACGAGCAGTACTTC. The rearrangement links TRBV6-1 to TRBJ2-7; 11 bases line up with TRBD2. With V trimmed by 1 base and J by 4 bases, 0 bases remained unmatched. The CDR3 is 14 amino acids. CDR1 is MNHNS, CDR2 SASEGT, per germline.

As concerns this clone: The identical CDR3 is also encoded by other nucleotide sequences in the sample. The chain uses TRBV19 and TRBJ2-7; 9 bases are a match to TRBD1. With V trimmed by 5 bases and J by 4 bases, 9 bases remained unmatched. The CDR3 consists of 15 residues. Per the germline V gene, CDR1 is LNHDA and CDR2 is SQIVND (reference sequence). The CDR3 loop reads CASSPGQGTFYEQYF. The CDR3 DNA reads TGTGCCAGTAGTCCCGGACAGGGGACCTTTTACGAGCAGTACTTC.

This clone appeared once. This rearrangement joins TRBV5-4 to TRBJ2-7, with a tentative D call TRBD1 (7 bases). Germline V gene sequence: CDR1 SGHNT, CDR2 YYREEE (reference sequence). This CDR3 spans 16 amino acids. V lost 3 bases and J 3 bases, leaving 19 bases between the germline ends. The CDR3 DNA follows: TGTGCCAGCAGCTCGGGGGACTCAGGGGGGATCTACGAGCAGTACTTC. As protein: CASSSGDSGGIYEQYF. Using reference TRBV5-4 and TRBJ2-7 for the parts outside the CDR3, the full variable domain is ETGVTQSPTHLIKTRGQQVTLRCSSQSGHNTVSWYQQALGQGPQFIFQYYREEENGRGNFPPRFSGLQFPNYSSELNVNALELDDSALYLCASSSGDSGGIYEQYFGPGTRLTVT.

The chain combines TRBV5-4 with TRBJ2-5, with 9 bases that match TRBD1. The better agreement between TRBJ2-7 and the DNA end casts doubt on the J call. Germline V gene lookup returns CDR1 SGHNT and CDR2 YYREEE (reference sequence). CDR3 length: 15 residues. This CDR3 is CASSLRQGVTYEQYF. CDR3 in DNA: TGTGCCAGCAGCCTGCGACAGGGGGTAACCTACGAGCAGTACTTC.

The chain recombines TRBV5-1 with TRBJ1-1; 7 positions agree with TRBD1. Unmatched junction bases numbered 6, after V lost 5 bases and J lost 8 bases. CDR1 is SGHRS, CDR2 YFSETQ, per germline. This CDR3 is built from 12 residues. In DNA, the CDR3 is TGCGCCAGCAGAAATGGGACAGCGGAAGCTTTCTTT. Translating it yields CASRNGTAEAFF.

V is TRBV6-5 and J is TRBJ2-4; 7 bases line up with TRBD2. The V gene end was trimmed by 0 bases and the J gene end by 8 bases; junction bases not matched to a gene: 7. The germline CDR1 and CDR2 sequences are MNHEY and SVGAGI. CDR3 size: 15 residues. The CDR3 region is CASSYSAGEADIQYF. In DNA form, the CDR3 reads TGTGCCAGCAGTTACTCTGCGGGAGAAGCAGACATTCAGTACTTC.

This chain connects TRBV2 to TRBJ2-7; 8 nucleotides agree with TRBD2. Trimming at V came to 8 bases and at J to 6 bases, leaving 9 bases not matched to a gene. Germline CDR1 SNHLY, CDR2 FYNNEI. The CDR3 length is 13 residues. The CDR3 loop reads CASGSGTRPEQYF. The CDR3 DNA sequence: TGTGCCAGCGGATCCGGGACTAGACCCGAGCAGTACTTC.

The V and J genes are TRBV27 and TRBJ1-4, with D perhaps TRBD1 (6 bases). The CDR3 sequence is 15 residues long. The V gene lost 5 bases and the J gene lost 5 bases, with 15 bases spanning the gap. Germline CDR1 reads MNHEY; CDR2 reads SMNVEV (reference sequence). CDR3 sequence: CASSPTGSGNEKLFF. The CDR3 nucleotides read TGTGCCAGCAGTCCTACAGGGAGTGGCAATGAAAAACTGTTTTTT.

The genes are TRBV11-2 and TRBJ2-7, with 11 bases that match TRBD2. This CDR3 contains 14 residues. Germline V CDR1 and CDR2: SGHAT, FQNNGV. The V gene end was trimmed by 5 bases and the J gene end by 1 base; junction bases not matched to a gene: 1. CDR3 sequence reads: CASSRTSGSYEQYF. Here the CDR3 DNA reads TGTGCCAGCAGCAGGACTAGCGGGTCCTACGAGCAGTACTTC.

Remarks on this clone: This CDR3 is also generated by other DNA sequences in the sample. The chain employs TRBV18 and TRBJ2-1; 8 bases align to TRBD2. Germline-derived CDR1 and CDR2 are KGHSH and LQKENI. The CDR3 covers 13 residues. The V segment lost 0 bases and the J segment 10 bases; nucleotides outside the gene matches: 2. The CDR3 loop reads CASSPPAGGEQFF. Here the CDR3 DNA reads TGTGCCAGCTCACCACCGGCGGGAGGAGAGCAGTTCTTC.

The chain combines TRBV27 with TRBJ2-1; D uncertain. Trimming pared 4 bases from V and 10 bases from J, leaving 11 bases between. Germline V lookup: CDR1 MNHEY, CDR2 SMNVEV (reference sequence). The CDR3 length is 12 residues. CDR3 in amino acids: CASSSPSGEQFF. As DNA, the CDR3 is TGTGCCAGCAGTTCCCCGAGTGGCGAGCAGTTCTTC.

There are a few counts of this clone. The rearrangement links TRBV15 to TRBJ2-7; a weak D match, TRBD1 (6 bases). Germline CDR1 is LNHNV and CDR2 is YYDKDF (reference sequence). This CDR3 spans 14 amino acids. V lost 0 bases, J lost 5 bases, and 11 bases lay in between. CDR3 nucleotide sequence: TGTGCCACCAGCAGAGATCAGGGGAGTAACGAGCAGTACTTC. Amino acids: CATSRDQGSNEQYF.

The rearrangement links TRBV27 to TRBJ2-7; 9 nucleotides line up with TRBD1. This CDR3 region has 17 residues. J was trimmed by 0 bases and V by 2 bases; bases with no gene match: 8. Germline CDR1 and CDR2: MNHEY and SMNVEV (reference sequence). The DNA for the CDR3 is TGTGCCAGCAGTTTAGGTGGGGACAGGGAGAGCTCCTACGAGCAGTACTTC. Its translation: CASSLGGDRESSYEQYF.

The CDR3 nucleotides read TGTGCCAGTAGTACCCGGACTAGCGGGGGACCGGATACGCAGTATTTT. Its protein product is CASSTRTSGGPDTQYF. The gene calls are TRBV19 and TRBJ2-3; TRBD2 matches at 13 bases. V was clipped by 4 bases and J by 6 bases; unmatched bases: 7. Germline CDR1 and CDR2: LNHDA and SQIVND (reference sequence). The CDR3 contains 16 residues. The full variable domain, its missing parts supplied by reference TRBV19 and TRBJ2-3, is DGGITQSPKYLFRKEGQNVTLSCEQNLNHDAMYWYRQDPGQGLRLIYYSQIVNDFQKGDIAEGYSVSREKKESFPLTVTSAQKNPTAFYLCASSTRTSGGPDTQYFGPGTRLTVL.

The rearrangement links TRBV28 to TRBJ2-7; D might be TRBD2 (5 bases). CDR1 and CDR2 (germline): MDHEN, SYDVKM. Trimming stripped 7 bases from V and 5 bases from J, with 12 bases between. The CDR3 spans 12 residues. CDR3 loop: CASTADYNEQYF. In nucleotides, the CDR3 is TGTGCCAGCACCGCTGACTATAACGAGCAGTACTTC.

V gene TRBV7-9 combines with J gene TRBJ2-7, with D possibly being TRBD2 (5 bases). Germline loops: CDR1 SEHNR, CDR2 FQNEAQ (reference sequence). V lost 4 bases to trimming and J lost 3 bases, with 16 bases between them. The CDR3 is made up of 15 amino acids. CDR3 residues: CASSSTADGSYEQYF. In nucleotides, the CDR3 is TGTGCCAGCAGCTCAACGGCCGATGGGAGCTACGAGCAGTACTTC.

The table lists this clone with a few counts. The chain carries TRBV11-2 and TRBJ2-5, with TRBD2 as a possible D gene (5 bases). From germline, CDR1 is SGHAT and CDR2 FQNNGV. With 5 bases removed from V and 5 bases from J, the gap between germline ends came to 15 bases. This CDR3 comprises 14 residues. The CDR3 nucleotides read TGTGCCAGCAGCCCCGTTGACGGGGAGGAGACCCAGTACTTC. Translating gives CASSPVDGEETQYF.

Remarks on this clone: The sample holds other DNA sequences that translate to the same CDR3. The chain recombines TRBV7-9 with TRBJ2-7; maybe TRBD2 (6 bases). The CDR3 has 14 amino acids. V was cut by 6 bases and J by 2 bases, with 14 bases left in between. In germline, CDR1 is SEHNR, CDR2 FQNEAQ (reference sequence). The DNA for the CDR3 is TGTGCCAGCAGTCCGATCGGAGGGACCTACGAGCAGTACTTC. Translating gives CASSPIGGTYEQYF.

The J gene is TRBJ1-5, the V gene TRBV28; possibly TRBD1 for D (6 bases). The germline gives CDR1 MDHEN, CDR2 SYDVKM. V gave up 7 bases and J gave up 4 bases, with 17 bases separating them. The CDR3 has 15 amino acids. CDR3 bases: TGTGCCAGCACCCTGAGGAGGGGGACTAATCAGCCCCAGCATTTT. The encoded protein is CASTLRRGTNQPQHF.

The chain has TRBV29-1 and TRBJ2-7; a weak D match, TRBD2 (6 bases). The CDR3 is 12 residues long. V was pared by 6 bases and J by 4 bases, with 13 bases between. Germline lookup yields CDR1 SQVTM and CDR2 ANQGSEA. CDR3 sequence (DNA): TGCAGCGTCGGGGGTGAAGGGTACGAGCAGTACTTC. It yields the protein CSVGGEGYEQYF.